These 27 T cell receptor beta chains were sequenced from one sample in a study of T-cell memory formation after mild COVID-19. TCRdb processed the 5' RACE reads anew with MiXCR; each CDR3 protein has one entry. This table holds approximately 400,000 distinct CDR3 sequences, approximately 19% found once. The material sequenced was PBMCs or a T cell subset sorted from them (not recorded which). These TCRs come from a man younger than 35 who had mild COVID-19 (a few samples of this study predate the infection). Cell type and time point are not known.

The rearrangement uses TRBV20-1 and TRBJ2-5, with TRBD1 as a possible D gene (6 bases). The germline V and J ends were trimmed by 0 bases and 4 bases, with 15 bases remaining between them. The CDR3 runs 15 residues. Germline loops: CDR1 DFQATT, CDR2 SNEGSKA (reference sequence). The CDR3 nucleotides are TGCAGTGCTAGAGAGCCCGCAGGGGCCGGAGAGACCCAGTACTTC. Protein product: CSAREPAGAGETQYF.

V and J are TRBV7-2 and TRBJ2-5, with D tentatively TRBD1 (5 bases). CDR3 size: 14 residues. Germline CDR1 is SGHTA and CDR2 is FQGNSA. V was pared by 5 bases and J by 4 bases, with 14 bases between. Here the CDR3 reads CASSRQGRAETQYF. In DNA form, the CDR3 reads TGTGCCAGCAGCCGTCAGGGAAGGGCAGAGACCCAGTACTTC.

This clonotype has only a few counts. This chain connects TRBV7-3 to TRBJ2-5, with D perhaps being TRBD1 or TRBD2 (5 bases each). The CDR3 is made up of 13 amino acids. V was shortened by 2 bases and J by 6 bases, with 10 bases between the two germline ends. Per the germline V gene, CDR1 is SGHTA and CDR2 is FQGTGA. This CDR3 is CASSLHGGQTQYF. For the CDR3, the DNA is TGTGCCAGCAGCTTACATGGGGGACAGACCCAGTACTTC.

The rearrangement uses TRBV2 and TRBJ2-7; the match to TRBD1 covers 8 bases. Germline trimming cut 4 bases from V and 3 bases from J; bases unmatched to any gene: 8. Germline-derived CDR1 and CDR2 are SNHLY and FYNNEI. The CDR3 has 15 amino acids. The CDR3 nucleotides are TGTGCCAGCAGTGTGGGACAGGAAAAATTCTACGAGCAGTACGTC. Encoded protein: CASSVGQEKFYEQYV.

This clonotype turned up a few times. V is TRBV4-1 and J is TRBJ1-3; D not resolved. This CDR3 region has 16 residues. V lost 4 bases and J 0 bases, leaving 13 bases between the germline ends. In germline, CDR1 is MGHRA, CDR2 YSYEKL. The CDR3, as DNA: TGCGCCAGCAGCCTGGCAGGACCCCCCTCTGGAAACACCATATATTTT. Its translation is CASSLAGPPSGNTIYF.

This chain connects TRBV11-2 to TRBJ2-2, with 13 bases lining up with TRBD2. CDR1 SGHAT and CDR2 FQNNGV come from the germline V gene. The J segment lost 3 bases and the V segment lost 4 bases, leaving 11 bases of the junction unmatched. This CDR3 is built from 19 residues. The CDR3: CASSYLLLAGGHYTGELFF. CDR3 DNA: TGTGCCAGCAGCTACCTACTACTAGCGGGGGGGCACTACACCGGGGAGCTGTTTTTT.

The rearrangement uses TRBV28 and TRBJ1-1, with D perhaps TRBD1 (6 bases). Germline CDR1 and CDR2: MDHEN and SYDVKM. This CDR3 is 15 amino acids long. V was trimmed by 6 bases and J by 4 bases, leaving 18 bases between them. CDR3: CASSSERGVGTEAFF. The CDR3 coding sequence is TGTGCCAGCAGCTCCGAGAGGGGGGTCGGCACTGAAGCTTTCTTT.

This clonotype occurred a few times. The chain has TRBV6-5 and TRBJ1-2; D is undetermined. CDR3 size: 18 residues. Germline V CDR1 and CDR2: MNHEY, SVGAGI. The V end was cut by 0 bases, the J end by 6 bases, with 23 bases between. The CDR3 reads CASSYSAPISVEMDGYTF. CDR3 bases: TGTGCCAGCAGTTACTCCGCTCCGATTTCGGTGGAGATGGATGGCTACACCTTC.

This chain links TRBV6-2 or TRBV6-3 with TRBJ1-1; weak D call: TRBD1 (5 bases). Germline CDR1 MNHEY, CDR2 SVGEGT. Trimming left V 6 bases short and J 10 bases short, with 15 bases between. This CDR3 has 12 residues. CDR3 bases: TGTGCCAGCAGCCCCGGGGCGGCGAGAGCTTTCTTT. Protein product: CASSPGAARAFF.

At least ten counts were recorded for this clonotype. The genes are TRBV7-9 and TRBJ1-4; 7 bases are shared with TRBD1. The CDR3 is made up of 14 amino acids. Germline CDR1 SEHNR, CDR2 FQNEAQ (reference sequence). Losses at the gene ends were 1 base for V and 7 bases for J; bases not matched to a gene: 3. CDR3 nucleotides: TGTGCCAGCAGCTTAGGACAGGGCGGTGAAAAACTGTTTTTT. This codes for CASSLGQGGEKLFF.

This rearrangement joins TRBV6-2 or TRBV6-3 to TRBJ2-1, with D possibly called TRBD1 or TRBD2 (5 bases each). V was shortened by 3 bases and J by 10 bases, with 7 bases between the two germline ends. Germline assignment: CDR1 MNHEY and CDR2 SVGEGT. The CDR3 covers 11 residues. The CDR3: CASSYGTEQFF. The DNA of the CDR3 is TGTGCCAGCAGTTATGGGACGGAGCAGTTCTTC.

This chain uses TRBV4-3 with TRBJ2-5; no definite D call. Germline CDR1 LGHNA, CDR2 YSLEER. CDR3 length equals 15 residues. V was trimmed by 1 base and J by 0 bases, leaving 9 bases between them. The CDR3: CASSQGSAYQETQYF. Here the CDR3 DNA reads TGCGCCAGCAGCCAAGGATCTGCGTACCAAGAGACCCAGTACTTC.

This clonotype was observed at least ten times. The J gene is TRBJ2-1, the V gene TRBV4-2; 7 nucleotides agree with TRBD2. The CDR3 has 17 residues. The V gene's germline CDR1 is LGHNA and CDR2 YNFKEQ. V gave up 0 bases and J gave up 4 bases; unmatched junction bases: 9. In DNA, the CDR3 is TGTGCCAGCAGCCAAGAGAAGTCGGGGGGTCCGTACAATGAGCAGTTCTTC. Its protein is CASSQEKSGGPYNEQFF.

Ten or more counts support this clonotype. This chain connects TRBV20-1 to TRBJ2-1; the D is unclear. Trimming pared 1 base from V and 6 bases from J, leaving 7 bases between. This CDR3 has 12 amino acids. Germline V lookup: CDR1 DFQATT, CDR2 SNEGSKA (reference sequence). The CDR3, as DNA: TGCAGTGCTAGAGGGTGGGGCAATGAGCAGTTCTTC. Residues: CSARGWGNEQFF.

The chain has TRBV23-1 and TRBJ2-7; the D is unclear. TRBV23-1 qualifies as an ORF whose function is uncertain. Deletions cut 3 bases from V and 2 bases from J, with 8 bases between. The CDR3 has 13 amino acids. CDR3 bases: TGCGCCAGCAGTCACCCCCGCCCCTACGAGCAGTACGTC. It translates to CASSHPRPYEQYV.

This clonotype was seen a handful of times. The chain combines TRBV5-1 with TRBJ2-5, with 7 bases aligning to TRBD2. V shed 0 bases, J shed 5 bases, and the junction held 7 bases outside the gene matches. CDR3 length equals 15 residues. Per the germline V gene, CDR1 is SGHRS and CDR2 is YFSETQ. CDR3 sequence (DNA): TGCGCCAGCAGCTTGGAACCTCAGGGAGGGGAGACCCAGTACTTC. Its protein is CASSLEPQGGETQYF.

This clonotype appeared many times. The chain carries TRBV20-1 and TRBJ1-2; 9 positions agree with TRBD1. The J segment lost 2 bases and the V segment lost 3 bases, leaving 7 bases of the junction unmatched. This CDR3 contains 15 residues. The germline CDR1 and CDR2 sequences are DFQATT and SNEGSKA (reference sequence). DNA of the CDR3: TGCAGTGCTAGTCCTACCGGGACAGGGAACTATGGCTACACCTTC. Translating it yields CSASPTGTGNYGYTF.

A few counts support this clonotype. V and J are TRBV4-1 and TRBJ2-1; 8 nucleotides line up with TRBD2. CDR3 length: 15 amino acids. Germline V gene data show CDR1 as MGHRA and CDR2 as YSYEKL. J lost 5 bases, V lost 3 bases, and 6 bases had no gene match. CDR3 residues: CASSHLVGGDNEQFF. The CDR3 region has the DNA TGCGCCAGCAGCCACTTAGTCGGGGGGGACAATGAGCAGTTCTTC.

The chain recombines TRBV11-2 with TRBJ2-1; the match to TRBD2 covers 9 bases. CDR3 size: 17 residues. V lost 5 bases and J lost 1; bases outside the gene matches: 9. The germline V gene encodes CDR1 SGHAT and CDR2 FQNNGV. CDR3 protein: CASSRGVAGVSYNEQFF. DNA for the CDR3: TGTGCCAGCAGCCGTGGGGTAGCGGGAGTATCCTACAATGAGCAGTTCTTC.

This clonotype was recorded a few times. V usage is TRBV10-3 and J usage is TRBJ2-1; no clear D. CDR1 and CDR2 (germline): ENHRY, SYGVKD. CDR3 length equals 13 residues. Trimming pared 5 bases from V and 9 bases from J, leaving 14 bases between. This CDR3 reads CAISRSGGSEQFF. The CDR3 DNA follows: TGTGCCATCAGTCGCTCGGGTGGCTCTGAGCAGTTCTTC.

CDR3 protein: CASSNRVGGDGNTIYF. CDR3 in DNA: TGCGCCAGCAGCAACCGTGTGGGGGGCGACGGAAACACCATATATTTT. The chain links TRBV5-1 to TRBJ1-3, with D possibly TRBD1 on 6 matching bases. The CDR3 length is 16 residues. Looked up from germline, CDR1 is SGHRS and CDR2 is YFSETQ. Trimming left V 4 bases short and J 4 bases short, with 18 bases between.

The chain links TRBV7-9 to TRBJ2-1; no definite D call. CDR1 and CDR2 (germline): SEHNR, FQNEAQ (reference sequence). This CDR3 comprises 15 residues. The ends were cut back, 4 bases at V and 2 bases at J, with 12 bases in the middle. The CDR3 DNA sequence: TGTGCCAGCAGCTCCGCCCCCGAACCCTACAATGAGCAGTTCTTC. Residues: CASSSAPEPYNEQFF.

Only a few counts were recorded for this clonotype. CDR3 region: CASSLGDRPYGYTF. The CDR3 region has the DNA TGTGCCAGCAGCTTGGGGGACAGACCCTATGGCTACACCTTC. The chain has TRBV5-6 and TRBJ1-2; TRBD1 agrees at 7 bases. Trimming cost V 0 bases and J 4 bases; bases outside gene matches: 3. The CDR3 runs 14 residues. Looked up from germline, CDR1 is SGHDT and CDR2 is YYEEEE. Combining the CDR3 with reference TRBV5-6 and TRBJ1-2 gives the whole variable domain DAGVTQSPTHLIKTRGQQVTLRCSPKSGHDTVSWYQQALGQGPQFIFQYYEEEERQRGNFPDRFSGHQFPNYSSELNVNALLLGDSALYLCASSLGDRPYGYTFGSGTRLTVV.

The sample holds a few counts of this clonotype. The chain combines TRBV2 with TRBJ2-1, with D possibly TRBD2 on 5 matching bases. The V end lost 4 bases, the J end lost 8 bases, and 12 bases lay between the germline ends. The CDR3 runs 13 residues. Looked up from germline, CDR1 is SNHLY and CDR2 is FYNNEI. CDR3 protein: CASSVLAIYEQFF. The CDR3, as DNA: TGTGCCAGCAGTGTCCTAGCTATTTATGAGCAGTTCTTC.

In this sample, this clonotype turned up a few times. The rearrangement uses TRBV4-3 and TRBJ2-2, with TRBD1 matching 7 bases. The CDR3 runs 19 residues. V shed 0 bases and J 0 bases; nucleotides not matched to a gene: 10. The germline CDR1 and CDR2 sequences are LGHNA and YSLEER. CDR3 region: CASSQDPGQGVTNTGELFF. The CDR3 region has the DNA TGCGCCAGCAGCCAAGATCCGGGGCAGGGGGTGACGAACACCGGGGAGCTGTTTTTT.

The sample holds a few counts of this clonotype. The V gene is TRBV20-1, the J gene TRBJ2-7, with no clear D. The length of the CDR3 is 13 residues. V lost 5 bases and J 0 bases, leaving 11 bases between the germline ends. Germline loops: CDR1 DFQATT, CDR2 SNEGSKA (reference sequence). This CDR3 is CSARTSVSYEQYF. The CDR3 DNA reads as TGCAGTGCTCGAACAAGTGTCTCCTACGAGCAGTACTTC.

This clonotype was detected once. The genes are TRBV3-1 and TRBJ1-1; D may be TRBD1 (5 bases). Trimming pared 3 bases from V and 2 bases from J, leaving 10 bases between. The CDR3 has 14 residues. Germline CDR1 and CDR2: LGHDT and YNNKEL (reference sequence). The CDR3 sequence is CASSHHRDNTEAFF. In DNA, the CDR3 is TGTGCCAGCAGCCACCACCGGGACAACACTGAAGCTTTCTTT.